The T cell receptor (beta chain) described here comes from a study of T cells in Graves' hyperthyroidism and ophthalmopathy (dated by TCRdb to the late 2010s). Regarding the study in general: Peripheral blood samples were taken at the time of initial diagnosis, prior to any treatment. Prospective prediction of ophthalmopathy was tested in an independent validation cohort consisting of 18 hyperthyroidism patients and about 17 patients who later progressed to ophthalmopathy. Once sampling was done, hyperthyroidism patients were given methimazole at a starting dose of 30 mg daily, whereas ophthalmopathy patients were given high-dose intravenous methylprednisolone. The 100 discovery patients were divided at random into training and test sets in a 7:3 ratio. Thyroid tissue and blood T-cell repertoires from six Graves' hyperthyroidism patients were also compared in the study. TCR Vbeta CDR3 sequencing of 135 peripheral blood samples (approximately 44 ophthalmopathy, 75 or so hyperthyroidism and roughly 17 progressor patients) is reported in the paper. To identify distinguishing TCR V-J signatures, a discovery cohort of 100 patients was used, comprising 43 with Graves' ophthalmopathy and about 59 with stable Graves' hyperthyroidism. What the work shows at the level of the full study, not this receptor alone: Blood samples also contained most of the expanded thyroid clonotypes (frequency above 0.001), which suggests that blood repertoires may reflect thyroid immune responses. In validation, the model predicted progression to ophthalmopathy a median of 6.5 months before onset, with 65% to 71% sensitivity and around 76% specificity. No statistical method was used to set the sample size in advance, and investigators knew the group allocation. In cross-validation, a model built on a 13 V-J signature told ophthalmopathy apart from stable hyperthyroidism with roughly 87% sensitivity and 81% to 82% specificity, and in testing the same model reached 80%/75%.

Hyperthyroidism patients were aged 18 to 65 years and newly diagnosed, with disease duration of less than 2 months. The study excluded patients with uncontrolled infections, other autoimmune diseases, pregnancy or lactation. Diagnoses were established on the basis of clinical symptoms, serum thyroxine and TRAb, thyroid ultrasound, and orbital computed tomography. Blood from progressor patients was drawn when they were first diagnosed with hyperthyroidism, before any ophthalmopathy symptoms appeared. PBMCs were separated from 10 ml of fresh peripheral blood using Ficoll-Paque density gradient centrifugation. Progressor patients were first diagnosed with Graves' hyperthyroidism and then developed ophthalmopathy during follow-up. Trizol reagent was used to extract total RNA, and RNA quality was then checked on an Agilent 2100 Bioanalyzer. Amplification of TCR beta CDR3 regions was carried out from RNA transcripts. For the first round of RT-PCR on the TCR CDR3, the HTBI primer set was used together with the Qiagen OneStep RT-PCR kit. The libraries were constructed in a second round of multiplex PCR and then size-selected and purified. The libraries were sequenced on an Illumina HiSeq2000 using paired-end 100 bp reads. The study's processing was this. SOAPnuke was used to process the raw data, with reads discarded if the reads contained adapters or uncalled bases, had a mean Phred below 15, or lacked an exact constant-primer or identifier match. High-quality paired reads were merged with COPE v1.2.5, and unique nucleotide sequences were defined as clonotypes. MiTCR v1.1 was used to align clonotypes to the IMGT TRBV, TRBD and TRBJ reference segments. Only V-J combinations with frequency above 0.0001, covering approximately 99% of repertoires, were analysed. The TCS score was defined as F50 (clonal expansion) divided by E x V (chaos), with BLOSUM62-based TCRdist calculated between CDR3 peptides within each V-J. Welch's t-statistics and random forest reduced roughly 540 V-J features to around 14, which were used in a naive Bayes classifier (R e1071). TCRdb applied fastp at Q25 and MiXCR to the public reads, then kept only in-frame beta chains. Every entry covers one CDR3 protein and lists the most common genes and DNA from its rows. The V and J calls were not made by the authors but by TCRdb's processing. The sample table contains 300,000 to 450,000 distinct CDR3 sequences; only one count was recorded for about a sixth of them. The top ten clones comprise roughly 25% of the sample.

This clonotype was picked up one time. Its antigen remains undetermined. Per-nucleotide qualities are absent, and no much larger clonotype sits a single base away. Resting on one read, the evidence is weak. Clipping removes 2 bases from V and 7 bases from J, with 11 as the unmatched junction base count. CDR1 and CDR2 are drawn from the germline V gene: MDHEN, SYDVKM. CDR3 length: 17 amino acids, cysteine to phenylalanine. Of all the DNA, just the CDR3 is kept, 51 bases in frame from base 1. Sequencing was carried out using blood. Rearrangement joined TRBV28 to TRBJ2-1, and 10 junction bases match TRBD2. The origin of this receptor is a young woman with Graves' hyperthyroidism that later progressed to Graves' ophthalmopathy. The CDR3 protein is CASSLTQASGRGNEQFF. The DNA sequence reads TGTGCCAGCAGTTTAACCCAGGCTAGCGGGAGAGGGAATGAGCAGTTCTTC.